The following is a TCR beta chain sequence with its context. The antigen is unknown. CDR1 and CDR2 (germline): MDHEN, SYDVKM. The CDR3 has 15 amino acids. Trimming took 5 bases from V and 4 from J, leaving 12 bases between them. Amplification by 5'RACE using constant-segment primers produced TCR alpha and TCR beta cDNA libraries that carried sample barcodes and UMIs. Via MiXCR, TCRdb re-called the 5' RACE reads, giving one row per CDR3 protein. This table holds about 270,000 distinct CDR3 sequences, about a sixth found once. The record originates from a study of T-cell memory formation after mild COVID-19. Study-wide results and limits: Later expanders leaned toward CD4+, whereas clones contracting from day 15 to 85 were balanced CD4/CD8. Researchers report contracting CD4+ clones mostly in CM and EM, with CD8+ clones in EMRA. Cross-reactive memory seemingly joined, as some responding clones were found in pre-infection memory.

The sequence derives from a man between 18 and 35 years old who had mild COVID-19 (a few samples of this study predate the infection). Cell type and time point are not known. This chain joins TRBV28 and TRBJ2-6, with D maybe TRBD2 (6 bases). Sequencing input: PBMCs or a T cell subset sorted from them (not recorded which). The CDR3 is CASSGGVTGANVLTF. The CDR3 DNA follows: TGTGCCAGCAGTGGAGGGGTAACCGGGGCCAACGTCCTGACTTTC.